A selection of T cell receptor beta chains follows, all from one sample in a study of blood T cell repertoires in COVID-19. Some clones are missing from TCRdb's copy, which holds only in-frame ones; the method was immunoSEQ multiplex PCR. Among roughly 70,000 clones, 79% were seen once, and the ten largest hold around 5.9%. The source material was peripheral blood. Every receptor here comes from a woman aged 55-69 years with acute or convalescent COVID-19. Each CDR3 is given with its conserved first and last residue. The order of the fields is D gene, V gene, clone size, J gene, CDR3 protein, CDR3 DNA. D genes are given only for firm matches. Expanded clones are given a class, and other clones once, few, many or no size at all.

D: NA; V: TRBV2; size: NA; J: TRBJ1-1; CDR3: CASRTEGVATEAFF; DNA: TGTGCCAGCCGAACAGAGGGGGTCGCCACTGAAGCTTTCTTT
D: NA; V: TRBV27; size: medium-sized; J: TRBJ1-5; CDR3: CASSDGKVKPQHF; DNA: TGTGCCAGCAGTGACGGGAAGGTGAAGCCCCAGCATTTT
D: NA; V: TRBV28; size: NA; J: TRBJ1-3; CDR3: CASSSPAAYGNTIYF; DNA: TGTGCCAGCAGTTCCCCCGCCGCGTACGGAAACACCATATATTTT
D: NA; V: TRBV29-1; size: NA; J: TRBJ2-5; CDR3: CSAFTGPETQYF; DNA: TGCAGCGCATTCACAGGGCCAGAGACCCAGTACTTC
D: NA; V: TRBV3-1/TRBV3-2; size: NA; J: TRBJ2-5; CDR3: CASSQGNRETQYF; DNA: TGTGCCAGCAGCCAAGGAAACAGGGAGACCCAGTACTTC
D: TRBD2; V: TRBV5-6; size: NA; J: TRBJ2-1; CDR3: CASSSTSGGYNEQFF; DNA: TGTGCCAGCAGCTCGACTAGCGGGGGGTACAATGAGCAGTTCTTC
D: TRBD2; V: TRBV3-1/TRBV3-2; size: many; J: TRBJ2-2; CDR3: CASSPRGGPGELFF; DNA: TGTGCCAGCAGCCCGCGGGGGGGCCCCGGGGAGCTGTTTTTT
D: NA; V: TRBV6-6; size: NA; J: TRBJ2-3; CDR3: CASRPLQGGIDTQYF; DNA: TGTGCCAGCAGGCCCCTACAGGGTGGTATTGATACGCAGTATTTT
D: NA; V: TRBV15; size: NA; J: TRBJ2-5; CDR3: CATSRDGAGAVQETQYF; DNA: TGTGCCACCAGCAGAGATGGGGCGGGGGCCGTACAAGAGACCCAGTACTTC
D: NA; V: TRBV20-1; size: NA; J: TRBJ2-7; CDR3: CSAQGFGEQYF; DNA: TGCAGTGCTCAGGGATTTGGCGAGCAGTACTTC
D: NA; V: TRBV2; size: NA; J: TRBJ2-1; CDR3: CASGGDSYNEQFF; DNA: TGTGCCAGCGGAGGGGACTCCTACAATGAGCAGTTCTTC
D: TRBD1; V: TRBV10-2; size: NA; J: TRBJ1-2; CDR3: CASKGQGRSDGYTF; DNA: TGCGCCAGCAAGGGACAGGGGAGGTCGGATGGCTACACCTTC
D: NA; V: TRBV7-2; size: NA; J: TRBJ2-3; CDR3: CASSSDLNTQYF; DNA: TGTGCCAGCAGCTCCGACTTAAATACGCAGTATTTT
D: NA; V: TRBV6-5; size: NA; J: TRBJ1-6; CDR3: CASTRTEYNSPLHF; DNA: TGTGCCAGCACCCGGACAGAGTATAATTCACCCCTCCACTTT
D: NA; V: TRBV5-4; size: few; J: TRBJ1-2; CDR3: CASSFQGGYGYTF; DNA: TGTGCCAGCAGCTTCCAGGGAGGCTATGGCTACACCTTC
D: TRBD2; V: TRBV5-1; size: once; J: TRBJ2-1; CDR3: CASSSIAGALNEQFF; DNA: TGCGCCAGCAGCTCCATAGCGGGGGCCCTAAATGAGCAGTTCTTC
D: TRBD1; V: TRBV4-1; size: NA; J: TRBJ2-3; CDR3: CASSLRDSNTDTQYF; DNA: TGCGCCAGCAGCCTACGGGACAGCAACACAGATACGCAGTATTTT
D: NA; V: TRBV7-2; size: NA; J: TRBJ1-2; CDR3: CASSSDRTRGGYTF; DNA: TGTGCCAGCAGCTCGGACAGAACAAGGGGAGGCTACACCTTC
D: NA; V: TRBV7-3; size: NA; J: TRBJ2-2; CDR3: CASSFRGGELFF; DNA: TGTGCCAGCAGCTTTAGGGGCGGGGAGCTGTTTTTT
D: NA; V: TRBV10-3; size: NA; J: TRBJ2-7; CDR3: CAMPTQGRPYEQYF; DNA: TGTGCCATGCCAACGCAGGGGCGTCCCTACGAGCAGTACTTC
D: NA; V: TRBV6-5; size: once; J: TRBJ2-1; CDR3: CASMRASSYNEQFF; DNA: TGTGCCAGCATGCGGGCAAGCTCCTACAATGAGCAGTTCTTC
D: NA; V: TRBV9; size: few; J: TRBJ1-2; CDR3: CASSVRDTDGYTF; DNA: TGTGCCAGCAGCGTCCGGGACACGGATGGCTACACCTTC
D: NA; V: TRBV27; size: NA; J: TRBJ2-1; CDR3: CASSTLRSEQFF; DNA: TGTGCCAGCAGTACCTTGAGGAGCGAGCAGTTCTTC
D: NA; V: TRBV3-1/TRBV3-2; size: NA; J: TRBJ2-1; CDR3: CASSQDSFGGGEQFF; DNA: TGTGCCAGCAGCCAAGATTCATTTGGAGGAGGTGAGCAGTTCTTC
D: NA; V: TRBV7-2; size: NA; J: TRBJ1-1; CDR3: CASSSGRGGTEAFF; DNA: TGTGCCAGCAGCTCGGGCCGGGGGGGGACTGAAGCTTTCTTT
D: TRBD1; V: TRBV3-1/TRBV3-2; size: NA; J: TRBJ1-2; CDR3: CASSPDRAYGYTF; DNA: TGTGCCAGCAGCCCGGACAGGGCCTATGGCTACACCTTC
D: TRBD1; V: TRBV5-1; size: NA; J: TRBJ2-3; CDR3: CASSSDRGRTDTQYF; DNA: TGCGCCAGCAGCTCGGACAGGGGTAGGACAGATACGCAGTATTTT
D: NA; V: TRBV18; size: NA; J: TRBJ1-6; CDR3: CASSSGSYNSPLHF; DNA: TGTGCCAGCTCATCCGGCTCCTATAATTCACCCCTCCACTTT
D: TRBD1; V: TRBV6-6; size: NA; J: TRBJ1-2; CDR3: CASSLTFRDRGNYGYTF; DNA: TGTGCCAGCAGTCTGACCTTCCGGGACAGGGGGAACTATGGCTACACCTTC
D: NA; V: TRBV7-9; size: NA; J: TRBJ1-1; CDR3: CASSSYRDTNTEAFF; DNA: TGTGCCAGCAGCTCATACCGGGACACCAACACTGAAGCTTTCTTT
D: NA; V: TRBV7-9; size: NA; J: TRBJ1-1; CDR3: CASSPSRLQGTEAFF; DNA: TGTGCCAGCAGCCCCTCAAGGCTTCAGGGGACTGAAGCTTTCTTT
D: NA; V: TRBV7-3; size: NA; J: TRBJ2-2; CDR3: CASSLTVQDTGELFF; DNA: TGTGCCAGCAGCTTAACTGTACAGGACACCGGGGAGCTGTTTTTT
D: TRBD2; V: TRBV13; size: NA; J: TRBJ2-1; CDR3: CASSPVRGGIGDEQFF; DNA: TGTGCCAGCAGCCCAGTTCGCGGGGGGATCGGGGATGAGCAGTTCTTC
D: TRBD1; V: TRBV6-6; size: NA; J: TRBJ1-1; CDR3: CASTQDRSFNTEAFF; DNA: TGTGCCAGCACCCAGGACAGGTCCTTCAACACTGAAGCTTTCTTT
D: TRBD1; V: TRBV27; size: NA; J: TRBJ1-1; CDR3: CASSSRDGTDRRTEAFF; DNA: TGTGCCAGCAGTTCGAGGGACGGGACGGACAGGCGTACTGAAGCTTTCTTT
D: NA; V: TRBV11-3; size: NA; J: TRBJ1-1; CDR3: CASSLDVGGTTEAFF; DNA: TGTGCCAGCAGCTTAGATGTCGGAGGGACCACTGAAGCTTTCTTT